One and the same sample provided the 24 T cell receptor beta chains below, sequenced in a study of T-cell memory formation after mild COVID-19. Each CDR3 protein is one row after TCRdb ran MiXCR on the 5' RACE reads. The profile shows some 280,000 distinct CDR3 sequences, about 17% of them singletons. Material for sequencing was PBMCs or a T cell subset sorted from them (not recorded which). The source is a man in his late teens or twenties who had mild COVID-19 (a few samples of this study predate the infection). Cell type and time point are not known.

CDR3: CASPRGVPGNTIYF. Here the CDR3 DNA reads TGTGCCAGTCCTCGGGGCGTTCCTGGAAACACCATATATTTT. This chain joins TRBV19 and TRBJ1-3, with TRBD1 as a possible D gene (5 bases). Trimming stripped 8 bases from V and 2 bases from J, with 13 bases between. The V gene's germline CDR1 is LNHDA and CDR2 SQIVND (reference sequence). The CDR3 extends over 14 amino acids. Variable domain in full (rest from reference TRBV19 and TRBJ1-3): DGGITQSPKYLFRKEGQNVTLSCEQNLNHDAMYWYRQDPGQGLRLIYYSQIVNDFQKGDIAEGYSVSREKKESFPLTVTSAQKNPTAFYLCASPRGVPGNTIYFGEGSWLTVV.

CDR3 DNA sequence: TGCGCCAGCAGCTTGGGGGGTAGGGCCGGGAATGAGCAGTTCTTC. Protein: CASSLGGRAGNEQFF. The chain carries TRBV5-1 and TRBJ2-1; D uncertain. Trimming removed 0 bases at V and 7 bases at J, with 14 bases between. This CDR3 spans 15 amino acids. Germline values: CDR1 SGHRS, CDR2 YFSETQ.

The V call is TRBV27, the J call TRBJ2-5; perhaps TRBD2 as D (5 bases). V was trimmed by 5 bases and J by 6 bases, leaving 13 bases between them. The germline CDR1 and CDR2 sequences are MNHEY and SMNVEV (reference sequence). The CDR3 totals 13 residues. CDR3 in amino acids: CASSPRWEKTQYF. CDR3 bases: TGTGCCAGCAGTCCCCGGTGGGAGAAGACCCAGTACTTC.

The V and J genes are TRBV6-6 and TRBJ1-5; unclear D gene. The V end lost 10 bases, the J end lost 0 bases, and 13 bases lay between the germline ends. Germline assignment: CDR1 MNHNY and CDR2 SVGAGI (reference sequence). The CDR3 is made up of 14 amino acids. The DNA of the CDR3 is TGTGCCACGCGGCGGGGTTATAGCAATCAGCCCCAGCATTTT. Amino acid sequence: CATRRGYSNQPQHF.

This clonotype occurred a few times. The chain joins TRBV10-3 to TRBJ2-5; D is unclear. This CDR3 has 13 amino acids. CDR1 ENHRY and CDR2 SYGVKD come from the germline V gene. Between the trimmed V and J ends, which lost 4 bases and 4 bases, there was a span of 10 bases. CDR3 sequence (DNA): TGTGCCATCAGTGGGTCCGCCCCAGAGACCCAGTACTTC. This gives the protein CAISGSAPETQYF.

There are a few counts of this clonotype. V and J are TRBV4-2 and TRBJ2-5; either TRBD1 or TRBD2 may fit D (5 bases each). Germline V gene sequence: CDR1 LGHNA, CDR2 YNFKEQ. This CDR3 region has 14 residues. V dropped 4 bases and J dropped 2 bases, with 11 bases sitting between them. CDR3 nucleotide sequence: TGTGCCAGCAGCCGGGGATGGGGGCAAGAGACCCAGTACTTC. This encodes CASSRGWGQETQYF.

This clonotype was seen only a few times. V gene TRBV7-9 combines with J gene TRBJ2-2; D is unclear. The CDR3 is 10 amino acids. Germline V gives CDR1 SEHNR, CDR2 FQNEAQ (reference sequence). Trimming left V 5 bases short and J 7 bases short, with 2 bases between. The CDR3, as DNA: TGTGCCAGCAGCGTCGGGGAGCTGTTTTTT. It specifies CASSVGELFF.

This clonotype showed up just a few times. CDR3 sequence (DNA): TGTGCCAGCAGCCAAGATAAAGGGGCCGGTGAGCAGTTCTTC. It is translated as CASSQDKGAGEQFF. This chain links TRBV3-1 with TRBJ2-1, with a tentative D call TRBD1 (5 bases). Germline V gives CDR1 LGHDT, CDR2 YNNKEL (reference sequence). The CDR3 has 14 amino acids. Trimming cost V 0 bases and J 9 bases, with 12 bases left between them.

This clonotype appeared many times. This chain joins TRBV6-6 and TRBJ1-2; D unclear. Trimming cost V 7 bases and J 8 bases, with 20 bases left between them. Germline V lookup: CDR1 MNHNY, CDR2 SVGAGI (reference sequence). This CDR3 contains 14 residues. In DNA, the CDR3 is TGTGCCAGCACCCCTAGGCCCGGAAGGAGCGGCTACACCTTC. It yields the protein CASTPRPGRSGYTF.

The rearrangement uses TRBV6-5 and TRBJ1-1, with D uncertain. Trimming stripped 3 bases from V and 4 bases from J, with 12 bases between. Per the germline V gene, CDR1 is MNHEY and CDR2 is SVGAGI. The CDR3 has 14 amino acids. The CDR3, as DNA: TGTGCCAGCAGTTATGCAAGTAGTGGCACTGAAGCTTTCTTT. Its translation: CASSYASSGTEAFF.

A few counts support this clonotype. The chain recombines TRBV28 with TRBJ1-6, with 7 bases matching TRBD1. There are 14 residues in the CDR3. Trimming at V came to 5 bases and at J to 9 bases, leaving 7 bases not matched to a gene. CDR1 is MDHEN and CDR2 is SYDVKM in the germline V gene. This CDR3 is CASSRTGPISPLHF. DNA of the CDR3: TGTGCCAGCAGTCGGACAGGCCCCATTTCACCCCTCCACTTT.

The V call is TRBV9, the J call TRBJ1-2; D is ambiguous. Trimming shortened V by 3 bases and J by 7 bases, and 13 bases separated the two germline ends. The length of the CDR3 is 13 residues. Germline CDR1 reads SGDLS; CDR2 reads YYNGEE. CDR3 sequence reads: CASSAGGYSGYTF. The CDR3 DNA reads TGTGCCAGCAGCGCCGGAGGGTACTCTGGCTACACCTTC.

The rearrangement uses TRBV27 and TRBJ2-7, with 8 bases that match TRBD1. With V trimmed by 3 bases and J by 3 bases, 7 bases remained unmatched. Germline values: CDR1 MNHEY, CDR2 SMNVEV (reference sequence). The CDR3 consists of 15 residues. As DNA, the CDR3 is TGTGCCAGCAGTTTTCGGACAGGGCTACTCTACGAGCAGTACTTC. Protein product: CASSFRTGLLYEQYF.

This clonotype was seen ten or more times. In DNA form, the CDR3 reads TGCAGCGTCATACAGGGAGGCTACGAGCAGTACTTC. Translating it yields CSVIQGGYEQYF. The J gene is TRBJ2-7, the V gene TRBV29-1; D is perhaps TRBD1 or TRBD2 (6 bases each). V gave up 6 bases and J gave up 3 bases, with 12 bases separating them. The CDR3 is made up of 12 amino acids. The germline gives CDR1 SQVTM, CDR2 ANQGSEA.

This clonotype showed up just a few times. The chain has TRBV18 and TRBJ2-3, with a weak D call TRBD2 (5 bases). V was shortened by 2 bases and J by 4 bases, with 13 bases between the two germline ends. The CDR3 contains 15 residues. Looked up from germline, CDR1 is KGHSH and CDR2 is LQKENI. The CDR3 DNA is TGTGCCAGCTCACCAGAAGGGCTAGCCCCAGATACGCAGTATTTT. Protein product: CASSPEGLAPDTQYF. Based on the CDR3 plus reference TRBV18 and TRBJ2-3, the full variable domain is NAGVMQNPRHLVRRRGQEARLRCSPMKGHSHVYWYRQLPEEGLKFMVYLQKENIIDESGMPKERFSAEFPKEGPSILRIQQVVRGDSAAYFCASSPEGLAPDTQYFGPGTRLTVL.

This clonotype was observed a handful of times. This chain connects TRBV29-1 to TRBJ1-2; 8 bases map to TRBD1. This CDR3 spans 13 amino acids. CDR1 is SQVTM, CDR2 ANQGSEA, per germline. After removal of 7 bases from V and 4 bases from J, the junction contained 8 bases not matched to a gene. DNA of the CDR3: TGCAGCGCCCTGGACAGGGTAGGCTATGGCTACACCTTC. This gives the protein CSALDRVGYGYTF.

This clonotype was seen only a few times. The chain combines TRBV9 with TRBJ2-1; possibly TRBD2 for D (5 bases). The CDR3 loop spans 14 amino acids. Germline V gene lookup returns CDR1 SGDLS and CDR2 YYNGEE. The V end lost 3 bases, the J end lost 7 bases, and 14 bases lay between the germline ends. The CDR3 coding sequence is TGTGCCAGCAGCGAACCCCCCCGAGGGAATGAGCAGTTCTTC. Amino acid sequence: CASSEPPRGNEQFF. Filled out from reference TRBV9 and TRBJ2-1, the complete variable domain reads DSGVTQTPKHLITATGQRVTLRCSPRSGDLSVYWYQQSLDQGLQFLIQYYNGEERAKGNILERFSAQQFPDLHSELNLSSLELGDSALYFCASSEPPRGNEQFFGPGTRLTVL.

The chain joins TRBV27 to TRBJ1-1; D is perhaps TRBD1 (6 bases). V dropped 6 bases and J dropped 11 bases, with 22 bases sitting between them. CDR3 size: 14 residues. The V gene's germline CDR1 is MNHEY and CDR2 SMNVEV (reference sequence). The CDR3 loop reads CASSWDTSEARAFF. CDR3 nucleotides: TGTGCCAGCAGCTGGGACACCTCCGAGGCTCGGGCTTTCTTT.

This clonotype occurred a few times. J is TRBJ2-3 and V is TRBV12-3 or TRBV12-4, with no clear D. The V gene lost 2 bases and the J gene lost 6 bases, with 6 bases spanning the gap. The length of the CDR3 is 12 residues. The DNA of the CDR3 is TGTGCCAGCAGTTTACACGGGGATACGCAGTATTTT. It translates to CASSLHGDTQYF.

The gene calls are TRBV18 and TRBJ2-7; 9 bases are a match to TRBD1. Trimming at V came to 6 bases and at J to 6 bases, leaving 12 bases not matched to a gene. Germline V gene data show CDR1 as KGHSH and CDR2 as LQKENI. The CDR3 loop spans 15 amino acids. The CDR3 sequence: CASSPRTGDILEQYV. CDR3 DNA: TGTGCCAGCTCGCCAAGGACAGGGGATATCCTCGAGCAGTACGTC.

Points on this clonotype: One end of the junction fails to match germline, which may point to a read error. CDR3 in amino acids: CASSPPFGTDTQYF. DNA for the CDR3: TGTGCCAGCAGCCCCCCTTTCGGCACGGATACGCAGTATTTT. This chain connects TRBV13 to TRBJ2-3; D not certain. This CDR3 spans 14 amino acids. Germline V gene data show CDR1 as PRHDT and CDR2 as FYEKMQ (reference sequence).

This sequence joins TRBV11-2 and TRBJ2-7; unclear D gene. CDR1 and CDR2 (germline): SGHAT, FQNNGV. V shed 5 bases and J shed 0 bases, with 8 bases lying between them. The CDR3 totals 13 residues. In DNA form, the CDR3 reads TGTGCCAGCAGCAATATTGGCTCCTACGAGCAGTACTTC. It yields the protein CASSNIGSYEQYF.

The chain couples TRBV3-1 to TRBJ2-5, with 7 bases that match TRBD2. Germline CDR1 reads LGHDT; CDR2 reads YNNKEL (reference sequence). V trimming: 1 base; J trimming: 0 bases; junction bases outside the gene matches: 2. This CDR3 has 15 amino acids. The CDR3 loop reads CASSQVLADQETQYF. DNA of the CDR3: TGTGCCAGCAGCCAAGTTCTAGCGGACCAAGAGACCCAGTACTTC.

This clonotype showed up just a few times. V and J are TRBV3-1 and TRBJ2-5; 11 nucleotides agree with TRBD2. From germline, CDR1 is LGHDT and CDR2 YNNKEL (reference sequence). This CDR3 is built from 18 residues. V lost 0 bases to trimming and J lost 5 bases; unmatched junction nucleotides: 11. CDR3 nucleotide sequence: TGTGCCAGCAGCCAAGATAGCGGGGGGGCGGGCCCATACGAGACCCAGTACTTC. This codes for CASSQDSGGAGPYETQYF.